The T cell receptor (beta chain) under discussion was sequenced for a study of blood T cell repertoires in COVID-19. Overall study context: Both acute and convalescent COVID-19 samples were obtained from the United States, Italy and Spain. Sources were T cells, B-cell-depleted T cells, or PBMCs; the material itself was cDNA or gDNA.

J gave up 9 bases and V 0 bases, and 5 bases lay outside the gene matches. CDR1 is LGHNA, CDR2 YNFKEQ, per germline. This CDR3 contains 15 residues. Original processing notes: Nucleated cell number was recorded as an estimate derived from reference gene primer amplification. Measured with immunoSEQ multiplex PCR; TCRdb has only the in-frame clones, and not every one. Clone size and the V and J calls come from that table; the DNA yielded D and trimming. The data show more than 150,000 clones, nearly 85% seen once. The specimen was peripheral blood. The V gene is TRBV4-2, the J gene TRBJ2-1; TRBD2 matches at 10 bases. The TCR originated in a woman under 40 with acute or convalescent COVID-19. This CDR3 is CASSQDRGTSAEQFF. CDR3 nucleotide sequence: TGTGCCAGCAGCCAAGATCGAGGGACTAGCGCTGAGCAGTTCTTC.